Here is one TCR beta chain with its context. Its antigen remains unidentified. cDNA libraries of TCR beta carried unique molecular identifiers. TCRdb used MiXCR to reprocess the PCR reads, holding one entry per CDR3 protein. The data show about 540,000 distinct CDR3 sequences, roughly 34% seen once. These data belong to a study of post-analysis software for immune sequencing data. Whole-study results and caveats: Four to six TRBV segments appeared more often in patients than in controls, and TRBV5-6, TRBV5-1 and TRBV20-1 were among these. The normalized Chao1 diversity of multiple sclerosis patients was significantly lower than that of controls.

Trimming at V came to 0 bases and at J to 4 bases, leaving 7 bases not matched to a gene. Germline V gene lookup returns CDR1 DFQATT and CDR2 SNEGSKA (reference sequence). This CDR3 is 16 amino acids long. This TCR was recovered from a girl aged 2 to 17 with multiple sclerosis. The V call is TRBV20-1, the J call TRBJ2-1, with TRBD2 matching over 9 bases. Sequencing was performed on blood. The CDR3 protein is CSARDWGRGGYNEQFF. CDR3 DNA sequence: TGCAGTGCTAGAGATTGGGGGCGGGGGGGGTACAATGAGCAGTTCTTC.